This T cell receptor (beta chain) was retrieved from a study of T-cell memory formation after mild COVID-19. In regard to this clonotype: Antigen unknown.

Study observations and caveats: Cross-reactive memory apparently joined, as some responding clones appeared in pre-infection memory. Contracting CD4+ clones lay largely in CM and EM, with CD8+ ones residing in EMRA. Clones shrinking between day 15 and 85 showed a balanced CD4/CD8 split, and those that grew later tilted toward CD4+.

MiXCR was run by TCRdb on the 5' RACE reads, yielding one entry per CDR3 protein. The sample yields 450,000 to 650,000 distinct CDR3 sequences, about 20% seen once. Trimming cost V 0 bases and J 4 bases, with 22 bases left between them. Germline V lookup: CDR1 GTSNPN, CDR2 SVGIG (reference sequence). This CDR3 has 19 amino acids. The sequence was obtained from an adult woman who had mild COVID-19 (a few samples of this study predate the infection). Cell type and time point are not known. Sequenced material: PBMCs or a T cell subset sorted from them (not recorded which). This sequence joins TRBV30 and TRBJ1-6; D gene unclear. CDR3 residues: CAWSVPLSDGGIYNSPLHF. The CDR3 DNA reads TGTGCCTGGAGTGTACCCCTCTCGGACGGCGGAATTTATAATTCACCCCTCCACTTT.